Each of the 18 T cell receptor beta chains below was sequenced from the same sample in a study of blood T cell repertoires in COVID-19. Assay used: immunoSEQ multiplex PCR; TCRdb lists only in-frame clones, some missing. The sample lists over 250,000 clones, 65% to 85% occurring once. The sequencing sample was made of peripheral blood. Source of these receptors: a human donor with COVID-19, enrolled during active disease. The donor label of this sample is uncertain.

The chain is built from TRBV10-3 and TRBJ1-4; D may be TRBD1 (6 bases). Germline values: CDR1 ENHRY, CDR2 SYGVKD. This CDR3 has 17 amino acids. With 7 bases removed from V and 3 bases from J, the gap between germline ends came to 21 bases. CDR3 nucleotides: TGTGCCATCATATGCGGGGGCATGGGGGGTCCTAATGAAAAACTGTTTTTT. It encodes CAIICGGMGGPNEKLFF.

The chain combines TRBV7-3 with TRBJ2-3; D remains ambiguous. CDR3 length: 12 residues. Between the trimmed V and J ends, which lost 1 base and 6 bases, there was a span of 5 bases. CDR1 SGHTA and CDR2 FQGTGA come from the germline V gene. This chain's CDR3 is CASSLNLDTQYF. In DNA, the CDR3 is TGTGCCAGCAGCTTAAATCTGGATACGCAGTATTTT.

The J gene is TRBJ2-7, the V gene TRBV2; TRBD2 aligns across 8 bases. Unmatched junction bases numbered 10, after V lost 6 bases and J lost 0 bases. This CDR3 has 16 residues. The germline CDR1 and CDR2 sequences are SNHLY and FYNNEI. CDR3 nucleotide sequence: TGTGCCAGCAGCGGTAATCCGAGCGGGAGCTCCTACGAGCAGTACTTC. Translating gives CASSGNPSGSSYEQYF.

V and J are TRBV28 and TRBJ1-2, with 8 bases identical to TRBD1. This CDR3 comprises 13 residues. Germline V gene lookup returns CDR1 MDHEN and CDR2 SYDVKM. V dropped 8 bases and J dropped 6; count of bases not matched to a gene: 8. The CDR3 coding sequence is TGTGCCAGCGACCGGCAGGGGGCGAATGGCTACACCTTC. It yields the protein CASDRQGANGYTF.

The chain links TRBV6-5 to TRBJ1-4; D uncertain. With 6 bases removed from V and 2 bases from J, the gap between germline ends came to 7 bases. The CDR3 runs to 13 residues. Germline assignment: CDR1 MNHEY and CDR2 SVGAGI. CDR3 nucleotide sequence: TGTGCCAGCAGAGACACCACTAATGAAAAACTGTTTTTT. It yields the protein CASRDTTNEKLFF.

The chain links TRBV9 to TRBJ2-1; D might be TRBD1 (6 bases). The CDR3 runs 13 residues. V was clipped by 0 bases and J by 9 bases, with 10 bases between them. Germline CDR1 is SGDLS and CDR2 is YYNGEE. The CDR3 DNA is TGTGCCAGCAGCGTAGCCAGGGGTACTGAGCAGTTCTTC. Its translation: CASSVARGTEQFF.

This clone was counted a single time. The chain recombines TRBV19 with TRBJ2-5; maybe TRBD1 (6 bases). Trimming left V 3 bases short and J 6 bases short, with 11 bases between. CDR1 and CDR2 from the germline V gene are LNHDA and SQIVND (reference sequence). The CDR3 totals 13 residues. CDR3 DNA sequence: TGTGCCAGTAGTATGAGACAGGTACAGACCCAGTACTTC. This translates into CASSMRQVQTQYF.

V is TRBV5-4 and J is TRBJ2-1; 11 bases are shared with TRBD2. J gave up 4 bases and V 4 bases, and 7 bases lay outside the gene matches. This CDR3 region has 16 residues. Germline assignment: CDR1 SGHNT and CDR2 YYREEE (reference sequence). The CDR3 protein is CASSTRTSGSYNEQFF. The CDR3 nucleotides are TGTGCCAGCAGCACCCGGACTAGCGGGTCATACAATGAGCAGTTCTTC.

This clone was detected once. The rearrangement uses TRBV14 and TRBJ2-7; tentative D call: TRBD2 (6 bases). Germline-derived CDR1 and CDR2 are SGHDN and FVKESK. The CDR3 spans 13 residues. V lost 2 bases and J lost 6, with 11 bases in between. The CDR3 reads CASSQILGGEQYF. CDR3 nucleotides: TGTGCCAGCAGCCAAATCTTGGGAGGCGAGCAGTACTTC.

This clone was recorded only once. The chain has TRBV9 and TRBJ1-2; 9 bases align to TRBD1. The V segment lost 3 bases and the J segment 8 bases; nucleotides outside the gene matches: 11. Germline assignment: CDR1 SGDLS and CDR2 YYNGEE. The CDR3 is 15 amino acids. The DNA of the CDR3 is TGTGCCAGCAGCGGAGCCGGGACAGGGCCCCGGGGCTACACCTTC. It is translated as CASSGAGTGPRGYTF.

This chain joins TRBV29-1 and TRBJ2-1; TRBD1 might be the D (5 bases). CDR1 is SQVTM and CDR2 is ANQGSEA in the germline V gene. The V and J ends lost 3 bases and 6 bases respectively, with 9 bases between them. CDR3 length: 12 amino acids. The CDR3 loop reads CSVEGPPNEQFF. In nucleotides, the CDR3 is TGCAGCGTTGAGGGGCCACCCAATGAGCAGTTCTTC.

This chain links TRBV11-2 with TRBJ2-7; 9 nucleotides agree with TRBD1. This CDR3 comprises 15 residues. The ends lost 5 bases at V and 6 bases at J; junction bases unmatched: 11. Germline values: CDR1 SGHAT, CDR2 FQNNGV. The DNA of the CDR3 is TGTGCCAGCAGCCCAGGACAGGGGAGTCCTGGCGAGCAGTACTTC. Translating gives CASSPGQGSPGEQYF.

The chain has TRBV10-3 and TRBJ2-1, with 14 bases aligning to TRBD2. The CDR3 spans 15 residues. Germline V gene data show CDR1 as ENHRY and CDR2 as SYGVKD. With V trimmed by 4 bases and J by 7 bases, 3 bases remained unmatched. The CDR3 DNA follows: TGTGCCATCAGTGGGGGACTAGCGGGAGTAAATGAGCAGTTCTTC. It is translated as CAISGGLAGVNEQFF.

V usage is TRBV21-1 and J usage is TRBJ1-5; TRBD1, as called in the table, went unchecked against the DNA. TRBV21-1 is noted as a pseudogene. This CDR3 is built from 12 residues. The CDR3 is CASKGIGQPQHF. As DNA, the CDR3 is TGTGCCAGCAAGGGGATCGGTCAGCCCCAGCATTTT.

The V gene is TRBV19, the J gene TRBJ2-3, with 11 positions matching TRBD2. After removal of 4 bases from V and 3 bases from J, the junction contained 6 bases not matched to a gene. The CDR3 has 16 amino acids. Germline V gives CDR1 LNHDA, CDR2 SQIVND (reference sequence). CDR3 loop: CASSTLGLAETDTQYF. DNA for the CDR3: TGTGCCAGTAGTACCCTGGGACTAGCGGAGACAGATACGCAGTATTTT.

This chain joins TRBV7-2 and TRBJ2-2; 7 positions agree with TRBD2. CDR1 and CDR2 from the germline V gene are SGHTA and FQGNSA. This CDR3 comprises 14 residues. Trimming took 5 bases from V and 5 from J; bases not matched to a gene: 5. Here the CDR3 reads CASSLGLDTGELFF. The CDR3 DNA is TGTGCCAGCAGCCTAGGACTAGATACCGGGGAGCTGTTTTTT.

This chain connects TRBV6-5 to TRBJ2-2; 7 bases line up with TRBD1. Trimming removed 7 bases from V and 2 bases from J; junction bases left unmatched: 7. Germline V gene sequence: CDR1 MNHEY, CDR2 SVGAGI. The CDR3 contains 15 residues. The DNA of the CDR3 is TGTGCCAGCACCAGGGGACAGCCAAACACCGGGGAGCTGTTTTTT. Translating it yields CASTRGQPNTGELFF.

This chain links TRBV18 with TRBJ1-4, with D unclear. CDR3 length: 16 residues. From germline, CDR1 is KGHSH and CDR2 LQKENI. V lost 2 bases and J 3 bases, leaving 13 bases between the germline ends. DNA of the CDR3: TGTGCCAGCTCACCAGGAACGGGTAGACCTAATGAAAAACTGTTTTTT. Amino acid sequence: CASSPGTGRPNEKLFF.